These T cell receptor beta chains were read from a single sample in a study of circulating CD8 cells and anti-PD-1 response in melanoma. Using its own MiXCR run on the reads, TCRdb lists one record per CDR3 protein. The sample lists around 400 distinct CDR3 sequences, over 8.5% occurring once. The specimen was CD8+ T cells from PBMCs, collected at baseline or after one month of anti-PD-1 therapy (not recorded which). Receptors originate from a human donor with melanoma. CDR3s include the opening cysteine and the closing phenylalanine or tryptophan. D genes are given only for firm matches. Size tells how often a clone was seen (once, few, many) or the class of an expanded clone, and some rows leave it out.

clone_size j_call v_call d_call cdr3_nt cdr3_aa
large TRBJ2-7 TRBV9 TRBD1 TGTGCCAGCAACTCACAGGGGATAAACTACGAGCAGTACTTC CASNSQGINYEQYF
medium-sized TRBJ2-2 TRBV24-1 TRBD1 TGTGCCACCAGTGATCCCGGGACAGGATTGGAGCTGTTTTTT CATSDPGTGLELFF
medium-sized TRBJ2-2 TRBV29-1 - TGCAGCGTTGAAGGTTGGGACAAAGGCACCGGGGAGCTGTTTTTT CSVEGWDKGTGELFF
large TRBJ2-1 TRBV5-6 TRBD2 TGTGCCAGCAGCTGGGGGACTAAGGGCTCCTACAATGAGCAGTTCTTC CASSWGTKGSYNEQFF
hyperexpanded TRBJ2-2 TRBV7-3 - TGTGCCAGCAGCCGGCTAGCGAGAGGCACCGGGGAGCTGTTTTTT CASSRLARGTGELFF
medium-sized TRBJ2-7 TRBV6-2/TRBV6-3 TRBD1 TGTGCCAGCAGATCCGGGACAGGGGACCTCTTCTACGAGCAGTACTTC CASRSGTGDLFYEQYF
large TRBJ2-7 TRBV28 TRBD1 TGTGCCAGCAGTCTCCTGACAGGGGTGGTATCCTACGAGCAGTACTTC CASSLLTGVVSYEQYF
- TRBJ2-1 TRBV7-2 - TGTGCCAGCATCATTGTCACGATTGAGCAGTTCTTC CASIIVTIEQFF
- TRBJ2-2 TRBV28 TRBD1 TGTGCCAGCAGTGTCACAGGGGGCCGAGGTGCCGGGGAGCTGGTTTTT CASSVTGGRGAGELVF
large TRBJ2-1 TRBV29-1 TRBD1 TGCAGCGTTGAAGTCGGGGACAGGGAGCCCTACAATGAGCAGTTCTTC CSVEVGDREPYNEQFF
large TRBJ2-1 TRBV27 - TGTGCCAGCAGTCCACTAGCAGGCTCCTACAATGAGCAGTTCTTC CASSPLAGSYNEQFF
- TRBJ2-5 TRBV7-3 TRBD2 TGTGCCAGCAGCCGACTAGCGGGACCCCAAGAGACCCAGTACTTC CASSRLAGPQETQYF
large TRBJ2-2 TRBV28 TRBD1 TGTGCCAGCAGTGTCACAGGGGGCCGAGGGGCCGGGGAGCTGTTTTTT CASSVTGGRGAGELFF
medium-sized TRBJ2-1 TRBV28 - TGTGCCAGCATCCCGCTGGGGAGCGGTAGGGACAATGAGCAGTTCTTC CASIPLGSGRDNEQFF
medium-sized TRBJ2-7 TRBV28 - TGTGCCAGCAGCGACGGGACAAGGGTCTACGAGCAGTACTTC CASSDGTRVYEQYF
large TRBJ2-1 TRBV27 TRBD1 TGTGCCAGCAGTTTATCTGGACAGGGGGCCGATGAGCAGTTCTTC CASSLSGQGADEQFF
large TRBJ2-7 TRBV7-9 - TGTGCCAGCAGCTTAGAAGGGGCTAGCAGACCCTACGAGCAGTACTTC CASSLEGASRPYEQYF
medium-sized TRBJ2-3 TRBV7-8 - TGTGCCAGCAGCTTAGGCAGCACTAGCACAGATACGCAGTATTTT CASSLGSTSTDTQYF
- TRBJ2-1 TRBV28 TRBD1 TGTGCCAGCAGTGGGGTGGATTACAGGGGGCGCATCTACAATGAGCAGTTCTTC CASSGVDYRGRIYNEQFF
large TRBJ2-7 TRBV29-1 TRBD2 TGCAGCGTTGAAGCGGGAGGATACTACGAGCAGTACTTC CSVEAGGYYEQYF
- TRBJ2-7 TRBV28 - TGTGCCAGCAGGGACAGTCTAGACCCCCAGGATTCATACGGGCAGTACTTC CASRDSLDPQDSYGQYF
large TRBJ2-1 TRBV27 - TGTGCCAGCAGCCGGTTACTTCAGGGAAATGAGCAGTTCTTC CASSRLLQGNEQFF
few TRBJ1-1 TRBV27 - TGTGCCAGCAGTTTGGGGCAGACGAACACTGAAGCTTTCTTT CASSLGQTNTEAFF
- TRBJ2-2 TRBV5-1 - TGCGCCAGCAGCTTGACAGGGAGTCCCGGGGAGCTGTTTTTT CASSLTGSPGELFF
- TRBJ1-1 TRBV28 - TGTGCCAGCAGTTTAACTCCTTCAGGAACTAAAGCTTTCTTT CASSLTPSGTKAFF
- TRBJ1-4 TRBV28 - TGTGCCAGCAGTTTTTTTCGTGGGGGCGAAGAAAAGCTGTTTTTT CASSFFRGGEEKLFF
few TRBJ2-1 TRBV5-6 TRBD2 TGTGCCGGCAGCTGGGGGACTAAGGGCTCCTACAATGAGCAGTTCTTC CAGSWGTKGSYNEQFF
medium-sized TRBJ2-6 TRBV24-1 - TGTGCCACCAGTGATTTCAACAGTCCCGGAGGGGGCTCTGGGGCCAACGTCCTGACTTTC CATSDFNSPGGGSGANVLTF
large TRBJ1-1 TRBV7-8 - TGTGCCAGCAGCTTAGGGCGGCGGCGCACTGAAGCTTTCTTT CASSLGRRRTEAFF
large TRBJ2-1 TRBV27 TRBD2 TGTGCCAGCAGTTTTGTGGTAGCGGGTAGCTCCTACAATGAGCAGTTCTTC CASSFVVAGSSYNEQFF
medium-sized TRBJ2-1 TRBV10-1 TRBD1 TGCGCCAGCAGTGAAGTCACAGGGGGTTTCAATGAGCAGTTCTTC CASSEVTGGFNEQFF
medium-sized TRBJ2-3 TRBV6-5 TRBD2 TGTGCCAGCAGTTACCTAGCGGGAGCCTCTGATACGCAGTATTTT CASSYLAGASDTQYF
large TRBJ2-3 TRBV25-1 - TGTGCCAGCAGTTCTCTCCGGGGCGACACGCAGTATTTT CASSSLRGDTQYF
large TRBJ2-2 TRBV6-6 - TGTGCCAGCGGACAAGATTTTTGGCCGAACACCGGGGAGCTGTTTTTT CASGQDFWPNTGELFF
large TRBJ2-5 TRBV25-1 - TGTGCCAGCAGTGAATGGGACGGACAAGAGACCCAGTACTTC CASSEWDGQETQYF
large TRBJ2-5 TRBV28 - TGTGCCAGCAGTGACCCCACGGAAAGGGGCCAAGAGACCCAGTACTTC CASSDPTERGQETQYF
large TRBJ2-7 TRBV4-2 - TGTGCCAGCAGCGAAGGAGAAACGGCGGTCGAGCAGTACTTC CASSEGETAVEQYF
large TRBJ1-2 TRBV3-1 - TGTGCCAGCAGCCAAGGCCTTGGGGGCTATGGCTACACCTTC CASSQGLGGYGYTF
large TRBJ2-2 TRBV28 TRBD2 TGTGCCAGCAGTCCCTGGGTAGCGGGAGCGGAAGGTACCGGGGAGCTGTTTTTT CASSPWVAGAEGTGELFF
large TRBJ2-1 TRBV28 TRBD2 TGTGCCAGCAGCCCACTAGCGGATGACTACAATGAGCAGTTCTTC CASSPLADDYNEQFF
large TRBJ2-7 TRBV27 - TGTGCCAGCAGTTTCGCCGAGGGGAACGAGCAGTACTTC CASSFAEGNEQYF
large TRBJ2-5 TRBV27 - TGTGCCAGCAGTCGGGAGAGGAGGGAGACCCAGTACTTC CASSRERRETQYF
medium-sized TRBJ2-7 TRBV29-1 TRBD2 TGCAGTGTTGACGGACTAGCGGAGGAACCCTACGAGCAGTACTTC CSVDGLAEEPYEQYF
large TRBJ2-2 TRBV28 - TGTGCCAGCAGTCCCCTGCAGTTCAGCACCGGGGAGCTGTTTTTT CASSPLQFSTGELFF
large TRBJ2-5 TRBV27 TRBD2 TGTGCCAGCAGTCTCTTAGCGGGAGCAGAGACCCAGTACTTC CASSLLAGAETQYF
medium-sized TRBJ2-5 TRBV19 - TGTGCCAGTAGTATTGGGGTAGTGTCCCAAGAGACCCAGTACTTC CASSIGVVSQETQYF
medium-sized TRBJ2-1 TRBV24-1 - TGTGCCACCAGTGCGGTCAATGAGCAGTTCTTC CATSAVNEQFF
medium-sized TRBJ2-2 TRBV11-2 - TGTGCCAGCCAGCAGCTACTAGGACTTGATGAGCTGTTTTTT CASQQLLGLDELFF
large TRBJ2-7 TRBV9 TRBD2 TGTGCCAGCAGCGTAGTTTCCCCGGGCGGCGGCGGGAGTCCCCCCTACGAGCAGTACTTC CASSVVSPGGGGSPPYEQYF
large TRBJ2-5 TRBV12-3/TRBV12-4 - TGTGCCAGCAGTTCCCCCGAGGAGACCCAGTACTTC CASSSPEETQYF
hyperexpanded TRBJ2-5 TRBV27 TRBD2 TGTGCCAGCAGCCAAGGACTAGCCGGATTGGAGGAGACCCAGTACTTC CASSQGLAGLEETQYF
medium-sized TRBJ2-6 TRBV5-6 - TGTGCCAGCAGCTTGGACTACTCTGGGGCCAACGTCCTGACTTTC CASSLDYSGANVLTF
large TRBJ2-3 TRBV7-3 - TGTGCCAGCAGCTTAATCGGGGGCGCGAGCACAGATACGCAGTATTTT CASSLIGGASTDTQYF